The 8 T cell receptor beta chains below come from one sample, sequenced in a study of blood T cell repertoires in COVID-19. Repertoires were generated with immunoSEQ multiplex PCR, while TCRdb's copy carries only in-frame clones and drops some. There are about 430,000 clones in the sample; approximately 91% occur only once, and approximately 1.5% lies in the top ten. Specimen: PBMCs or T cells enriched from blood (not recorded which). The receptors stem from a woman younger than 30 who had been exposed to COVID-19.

This chain's CDR3 is CASSPGPRLGYGYTF. The CDR3 nucleotides read TGTGCCAGCAGCCCCGGCCCCAGACTCGGCTATGGCTACACCTTC. The V gene is TRBV7-2, the J gene TRBJ1-2, with D uncertain. Germline V gene lookup returns CDR1 SGHTA and CDR2 FQGNSA. The CDR3 length is 15 residues. V lost 5 bases to trimming and J lost 4 bases, with 17 bases between them.

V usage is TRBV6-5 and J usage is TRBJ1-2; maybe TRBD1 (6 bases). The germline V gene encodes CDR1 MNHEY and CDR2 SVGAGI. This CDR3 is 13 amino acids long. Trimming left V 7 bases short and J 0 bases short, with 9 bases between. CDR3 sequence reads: CASTRTANYGYTF. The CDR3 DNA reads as TGTGCCAGCACCCGGACAGCTAACTATGGCTACACCTTC.

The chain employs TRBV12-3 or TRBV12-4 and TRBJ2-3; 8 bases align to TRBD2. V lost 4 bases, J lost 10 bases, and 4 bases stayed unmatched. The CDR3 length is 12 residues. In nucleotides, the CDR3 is TGTGCCAGCAGTTCGGGACTAGGGCCGCAGTATTTT. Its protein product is CASSSGLGPQYF.

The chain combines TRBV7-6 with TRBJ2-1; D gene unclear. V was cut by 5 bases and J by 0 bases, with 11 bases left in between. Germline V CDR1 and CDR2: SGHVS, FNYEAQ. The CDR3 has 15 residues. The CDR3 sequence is CASSQATSSYNEQFF. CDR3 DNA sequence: TGTGCCAGCAGCCAAGCAACGAGCTCCTACAATGAGCAGTTCTTC.

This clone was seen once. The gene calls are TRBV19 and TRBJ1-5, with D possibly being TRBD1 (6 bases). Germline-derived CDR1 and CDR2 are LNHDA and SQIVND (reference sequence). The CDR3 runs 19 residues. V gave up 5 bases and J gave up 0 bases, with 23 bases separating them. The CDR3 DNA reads TGTGCCAGTAGTCTGCGTTCGGGGACACCACTTTATAGCAATCAGCCCCAGCATTTT. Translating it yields CASSLRSGTPLYSNQPQHF.

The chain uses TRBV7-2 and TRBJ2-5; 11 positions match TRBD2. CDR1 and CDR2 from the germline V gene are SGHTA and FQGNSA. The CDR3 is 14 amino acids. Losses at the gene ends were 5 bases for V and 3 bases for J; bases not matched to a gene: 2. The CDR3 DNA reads TGTGCCAGCAGCCTTAGCGGGGGGGAAGAGACCCAGTACTTC. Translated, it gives CASSLSGGEETQYF.

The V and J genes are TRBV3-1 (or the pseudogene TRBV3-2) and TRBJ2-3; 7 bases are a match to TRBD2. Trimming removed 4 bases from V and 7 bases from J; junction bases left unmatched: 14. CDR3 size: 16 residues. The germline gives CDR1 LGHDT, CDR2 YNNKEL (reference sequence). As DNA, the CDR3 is TGTGCCAGCAGCCGGCAAGCGGGAAGCTTAGGGAATACGCAGTATTTT. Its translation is CASSRQAGSLGNTQYF.

CDR3: CAIRMGRQGKETQYF. Here the CDR3 DNA reads TGTGCCATCAGGATGGGGAGACAGGGAAAAGAGACCCAGTACTTC. The chain joins TRBV10-3 to TRBJ2-5; TRBD1 agrees at 7 bases. V lost 6 bases and J lost 3; bases outside the gene matches: 10. The CDR3 spans 15 residues. CDR1 is ENHRY, CDR2 SYGVKD, per germline.